The rows below give T cell receptor beta chains drawn from one sample of a study of T cells in Graves' hyperthyroidism and ophthalmopathy. TCRdb processed the multiplex PCR reads anew with MiXCR; each CDR3 protein has one entry. The table has 600,000 to 650,000 distinct CDR3 sequences, under 25% seen once. Sequenced input: blood. These TCRs come from a man aged 25-40 years with Graves' ophthalmopathy. CDR3s include the opening cysteine and the closing phenylalanine or tryptophan. Each record gives: CDR3 protein, V gene.

CSARWADTQYF,TRBV20-1
CASRGTLSYEQYF,TRBV2
CASRPGGAGNTEAFF,TRBV28
CASSPRQGKGTEAFF,TRBV18
CASSLAGGINQPQHF,TRBV7-2
CASSRTSGRETDTQYF,TRBV28
CSASPRGRLAVKTQYF,TRBV20-1
CASSQETTRLAGVYEQYF,TRBV4-2
CSGDRRTNQPLGYTF,TRBV20-1
CASVRTPGRPHDEQFF,TRBV5-1